This TCR beta chain was sequenced during a study of PD-L1 blockade in urothelial cancer. Profiled with immunoSEQ multiplex PCR; TCRdb holds only in-frame clones, not every one. The top ten hold 4.5% to 7% of the sample, which has about 80,000 clones, 87% seen once. The material was PBMCs, obtained around atezolizumab (anti-PD-L1) treatment. The receptor's source is a woman in her 70s with urothelial cancer.

Here the CDR3 reads CASSQDPRYNTDTQYF. DNA for the CDR3: TGCGCCAGCAGCCAAGATCCCAGGTACAACACAGATACGCAGTATTTT. This sequence joins TRBV4-3 and TRBJ2-3, with D hard to call. This CDR3 region has 16 residues. With 0 bases removed from V and 2 bases from J, the gap between germline ends came to 12 bases. In germline, CDR1 is LGHNA, CDR2 YSLEER.